Detailed here is one TCR beta chain. In the original analysis: Reference gene primer amplification in the assay estimated nucleated cell counts. Using immunoSEQ multiplex PCR, the repertoire was profiled, and TCRdb retains in-frame clones only, with some absent. V and J calls and clone size follow that table, whereas D and trimming were derived from the DNA. The sample yields tens of thousands of clones, around four fifths seen once. The CDR3 sequence is 16 residues long. The V and J ends lost 5 bases and 4 bases, in that order; junction bases with no gene match: 9. The V gene's germline CDR1 is LNHDA and CDR2 SQIVND (reference sequence). These data originate in a study of blood T cell repertoires in COVID-19. At the level of the study: COVID-19 samples collected from the United States, Italy and Spain covered acute and convalescent phases. T cells, B-cell-depleted T cells, or PBMCs supplied cDNA or gDNA.

The sample taken for sequencing was peripheral blood. The rearrangement uses TRBV19 and TRBJ1-5; 9 bases line up with TRBD1. The clonotype comes from a man between 65 and 85 years old with acute or convalescent COVID-19. CDR3 amino acids: CASSVQPGTGNQPQHF. In DNA form, the CDR3 reads TGTGCCAGTAGTGTCCAGCCCGGGACAGGGAATCAGCCCCAGCATTTT.